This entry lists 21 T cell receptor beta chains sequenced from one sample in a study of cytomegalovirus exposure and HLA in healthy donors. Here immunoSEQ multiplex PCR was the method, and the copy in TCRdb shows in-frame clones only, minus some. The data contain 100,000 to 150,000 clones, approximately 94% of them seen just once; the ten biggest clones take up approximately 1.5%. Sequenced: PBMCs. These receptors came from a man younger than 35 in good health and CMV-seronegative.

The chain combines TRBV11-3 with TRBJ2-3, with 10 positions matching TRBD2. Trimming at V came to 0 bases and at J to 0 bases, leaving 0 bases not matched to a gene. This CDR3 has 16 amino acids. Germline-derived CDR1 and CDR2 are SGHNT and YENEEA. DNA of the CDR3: TGTGCCAGCAGCTTAGAACTAGCGGGGAGCACAGATACGCAGTATTTT. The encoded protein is CASSLELAGSTDTQYF.

CDR3 DNA: TGTGCCAGCAGCTCCCCCAGGAATTCTGATGGCTACACCTTC. It yields the protein CASSSPRNSDGYTF. The chain couples TRBV7-2 to TRBJ1-2; D unclear. Germline CDR1 reads SGHTA; CDR2 reads FQGNSA. This CDR3 is 14 amino acids long. V was pared by 4 bases and J by 6 bases, with 15 bases between.

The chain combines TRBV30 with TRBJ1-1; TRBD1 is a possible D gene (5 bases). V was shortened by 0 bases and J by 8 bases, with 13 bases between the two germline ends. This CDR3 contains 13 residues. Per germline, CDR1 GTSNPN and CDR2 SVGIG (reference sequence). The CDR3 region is CAWSVLRQHEAFF. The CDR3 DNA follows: TGTGCCTGGAGTGTACTGAGACAGCACGAAGCTTTCTTT.

Written as DNA, the CDR3 is TGTGCCAGCAGCTCCCGGTCCAACCAAGACTATGGCTACACCTTC. Protein product: CASSSRSNQDYGYTF. The gene calls are TRBV7-2 and TRBJ1-2; D call uncertain. CDR3 length: 15 amino acids. The germline V gene encodes CDR1 SGHTA and CDR2 FQGNSA. Trimming cost V 4 bases and J 3 bases, with 15 bases left between them.

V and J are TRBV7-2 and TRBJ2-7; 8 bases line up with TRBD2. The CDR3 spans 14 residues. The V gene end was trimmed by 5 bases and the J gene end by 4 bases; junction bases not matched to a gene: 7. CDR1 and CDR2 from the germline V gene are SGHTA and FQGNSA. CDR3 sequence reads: CASSTGLAPYEQYF. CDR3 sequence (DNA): TGTGCCAGCAGCACCGGACTAGCCCCATACGAGCAGTACTTC.

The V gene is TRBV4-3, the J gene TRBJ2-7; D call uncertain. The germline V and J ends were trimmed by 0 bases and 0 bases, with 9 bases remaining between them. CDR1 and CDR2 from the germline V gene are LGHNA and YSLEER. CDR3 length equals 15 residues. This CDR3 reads CASSQDETSSYEQYF. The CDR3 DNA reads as TGCGCCAGCAGCCAAGATGAGACAAGCTCCTACGAGCAGTACTTC.

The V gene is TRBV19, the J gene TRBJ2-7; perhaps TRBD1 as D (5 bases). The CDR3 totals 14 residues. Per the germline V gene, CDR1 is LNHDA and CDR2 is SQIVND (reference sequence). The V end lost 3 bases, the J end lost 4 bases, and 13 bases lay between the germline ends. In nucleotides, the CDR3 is TGTGCCAGTAGTATGGGGCTAGAAGATTACGAGCAGTACTTC. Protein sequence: CASSMGLEDYEQYF.

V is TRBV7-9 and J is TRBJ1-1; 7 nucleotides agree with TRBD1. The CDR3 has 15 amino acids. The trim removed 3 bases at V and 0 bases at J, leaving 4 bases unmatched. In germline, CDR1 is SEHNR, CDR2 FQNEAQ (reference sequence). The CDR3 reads CASSFPGTVNTEAFF. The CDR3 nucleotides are TGTGCCAGCAGCTTCCCCGGGACAGTGAACACTGAAGCTTTCTTT.

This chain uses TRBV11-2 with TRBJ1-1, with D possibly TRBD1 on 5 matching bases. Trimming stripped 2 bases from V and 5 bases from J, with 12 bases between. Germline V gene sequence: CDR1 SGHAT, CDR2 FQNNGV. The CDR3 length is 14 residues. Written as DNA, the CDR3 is TGTGCCAGCAGCTTACAGGGAGGTGGTACTGAAGCTTTCTTT. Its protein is CASSLQGGGTEAFF.

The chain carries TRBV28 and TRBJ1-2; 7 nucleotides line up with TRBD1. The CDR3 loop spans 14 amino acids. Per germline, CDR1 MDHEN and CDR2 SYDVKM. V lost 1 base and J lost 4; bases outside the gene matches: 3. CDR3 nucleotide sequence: TGTGCCAGCAGTTTATCGGGACAGTTCTATGGCTACACCTTC. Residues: CASSLSGQFYGYTF.

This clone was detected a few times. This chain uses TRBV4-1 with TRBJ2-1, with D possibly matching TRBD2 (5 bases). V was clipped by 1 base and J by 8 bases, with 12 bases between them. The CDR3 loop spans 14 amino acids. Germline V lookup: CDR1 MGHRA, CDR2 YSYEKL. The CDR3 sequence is CASSQGGDWDEQFF. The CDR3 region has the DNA TGCGCCAGCAGCCAAGGGGGAGACTGGGATGAGCAGTTCTTC.

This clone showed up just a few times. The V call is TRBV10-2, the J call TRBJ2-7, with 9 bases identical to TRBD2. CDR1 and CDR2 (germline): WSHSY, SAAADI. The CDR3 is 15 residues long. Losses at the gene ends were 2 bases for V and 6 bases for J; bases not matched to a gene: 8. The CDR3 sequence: CASSEIAGVPFEQYF. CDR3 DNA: TGCGCCAGCAGTGAGATAGCGGGAGTTCCTTTCGAGCAGTACTTC.

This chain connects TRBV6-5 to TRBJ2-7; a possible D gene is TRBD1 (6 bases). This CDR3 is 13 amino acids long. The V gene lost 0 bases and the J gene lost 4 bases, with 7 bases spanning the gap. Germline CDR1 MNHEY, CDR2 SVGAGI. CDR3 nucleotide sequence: TGTGCCAGCAGTTACTCTCAGGGGTACGAGCAGTACTTC. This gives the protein CASSYSQGYEQYF.

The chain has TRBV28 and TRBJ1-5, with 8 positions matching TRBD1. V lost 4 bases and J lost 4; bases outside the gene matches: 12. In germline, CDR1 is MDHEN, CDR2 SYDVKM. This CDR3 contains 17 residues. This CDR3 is CASSSDRGGIKNQPQHF. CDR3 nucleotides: TGTGCCAGCAGTTCCGACAGGGGCGGCATTAAAAATCAGCCCCAGCATTTT.

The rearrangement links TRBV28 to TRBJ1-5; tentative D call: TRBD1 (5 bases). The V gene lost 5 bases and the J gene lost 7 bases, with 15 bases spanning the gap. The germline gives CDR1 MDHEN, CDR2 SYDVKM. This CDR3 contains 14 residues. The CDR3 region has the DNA TGTGCCAGCAGTACGCACAGGACCTTCCAGCCCCAGCATTTT. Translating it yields CASSTHRTFQPQHF.

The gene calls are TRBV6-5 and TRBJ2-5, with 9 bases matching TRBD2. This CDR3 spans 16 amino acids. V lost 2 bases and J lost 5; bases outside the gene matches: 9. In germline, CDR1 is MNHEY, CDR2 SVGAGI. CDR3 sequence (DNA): TGTGCCAGCAGTTACATAGTTAGCGGGAGTGGCGAGACCCAGTACTTC. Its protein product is CASSYIVSGSGETQYF.

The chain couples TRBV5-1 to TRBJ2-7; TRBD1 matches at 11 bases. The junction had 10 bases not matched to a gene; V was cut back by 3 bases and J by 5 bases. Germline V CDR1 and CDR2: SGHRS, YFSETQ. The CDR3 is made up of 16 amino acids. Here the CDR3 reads CASSWAPGQGANEQYF. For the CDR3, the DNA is TGCGCCAGCAGCTGGGCTCCAGGACAGGGGGCTAACGAGCAGTACTTC.

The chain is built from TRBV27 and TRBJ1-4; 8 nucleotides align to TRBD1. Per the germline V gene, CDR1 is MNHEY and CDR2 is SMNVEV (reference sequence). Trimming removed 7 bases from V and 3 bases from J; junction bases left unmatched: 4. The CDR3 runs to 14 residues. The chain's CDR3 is CASTLTGANEKLFF. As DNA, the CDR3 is TGTGCCAGCACCCTGACAGGGGCTAATGAAAAACTGTTTTTT. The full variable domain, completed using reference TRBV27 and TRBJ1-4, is EAQVTQNPRYLITVTGKKLTVTCSQNMNHEYMSWYRQDPGLGLRQIYYSMNVEVTDKGDVPEGYKVSRKEKRNFPLILESPSPNQTSLYFCASTLTGANEKLFFGSGTQLSVL.

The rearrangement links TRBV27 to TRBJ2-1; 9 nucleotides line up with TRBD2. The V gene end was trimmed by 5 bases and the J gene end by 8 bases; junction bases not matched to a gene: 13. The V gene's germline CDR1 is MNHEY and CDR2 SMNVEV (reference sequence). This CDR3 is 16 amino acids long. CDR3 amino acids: CASSPSLAGVAYEQFF. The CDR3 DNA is TGTGCCAGCAGTCCCTCCTTAGCGGGAGTGGCTTATGAGCAGTTCTTC.

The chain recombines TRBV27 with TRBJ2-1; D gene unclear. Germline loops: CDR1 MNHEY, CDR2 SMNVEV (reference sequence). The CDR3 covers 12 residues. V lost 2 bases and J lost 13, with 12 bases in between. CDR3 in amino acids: CASSLGREGQFF. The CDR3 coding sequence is TGTGCCAGCAGTTTAGGGCGTGAAGGACAGTTCTTC.

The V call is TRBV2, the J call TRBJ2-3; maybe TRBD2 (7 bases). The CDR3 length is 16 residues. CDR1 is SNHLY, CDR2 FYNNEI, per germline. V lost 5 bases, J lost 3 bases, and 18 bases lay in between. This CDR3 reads CASSHREGRVTDTQYF. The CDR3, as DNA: TGTGCCAGCAGTCACAGGGAGGGTAGGGTGACAGATACGCAGTATTTT.